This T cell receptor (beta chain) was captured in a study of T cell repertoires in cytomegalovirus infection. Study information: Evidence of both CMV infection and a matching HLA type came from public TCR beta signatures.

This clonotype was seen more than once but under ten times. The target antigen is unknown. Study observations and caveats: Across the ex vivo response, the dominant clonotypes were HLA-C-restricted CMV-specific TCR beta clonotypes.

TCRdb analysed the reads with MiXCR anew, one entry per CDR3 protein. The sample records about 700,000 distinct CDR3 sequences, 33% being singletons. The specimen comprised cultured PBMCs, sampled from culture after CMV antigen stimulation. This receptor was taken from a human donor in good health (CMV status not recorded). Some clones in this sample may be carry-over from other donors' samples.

For the CDR3, the DNA is TGTGCCAGCAGGGACCTCGGAGGCCATAACTATGGCTACACCTTC. Its protein is CASRDLGGHNYGYTF. This rearrangement joins TRBV6-1 to TRBJ1-2; D is ambiguous. The CDR3 consists of 15 residues. The germline V gene encodes CDR1 MNHNS and CDR2 SASEGT. The V end lost 6 bases, the J end lost 1 base, and 15 bases lay between the germline ends.